This passage covers 21 T cell receptor beta chains from one sample sequenced in a study of cytomegalovirus exposure and HLA in healthy donors. The PCR made use of 60 Vbeta and 13 Jbeta primers. The repertoire was sequenced with immunoSEQ multiplex PCR; TCRdb's copy has only in-frame clones and lacks some. The repertoire consists of 110,000 or so clones, with roughly 63% occurring once and the leading ten covering approximately 5.5%. Material for sequencing was PBMCs. All receptors come from a woman between 70 and 85 years old in good health and CMV-seropositive.

The chain combines TRBV6-4 with TRBJ1-6; D is undetermined. The V gene's germline CDR1 is MRHNA and CDR2 SNTAGT. The CDR3 covers 18 residues. V was trimmed by 0 bases and J by 3 bases, leaving 15 bases between them. The CDR3 region is CASSDSHIGSHYNSPLHF. CDR3 bases: TGTGCCAGCAGTGACTCCCACATCGGGTCTCACTATAATTCACCCCTCCACTTT.

This chain links TRBV6-6 with TRBJ2-2; possible D gene TRBD2, 6 bases. The CDR3 covers 14 residues. The germline V and J ends were trimmed by 8 bases and 0 bases, with 10 bases remaining between them. CDR1 is MNHNY and CDR2 is SVGAGI in the germline V gene (reference sequence). The CDR3 sequence: CASAGTSNTGELFF. CDR3 DNA sequence: TGTGCCAGCGCCGGGACTTCGAACACCGGGGAGCTGTTTTTT.

The gene calls are TRBV19 and TRBJ1-5; D not resolved. The CDR3 runs to 17 residues. From germline, CDR1 is LNHDA and CDR2 SQIVND (reference sequence). The V gene lost 0 bases and the J gene lost 2 bases, with 14 bases spanning the gap. The CDR3, as DNA: TGTGCCAGTAGTATAGATCTCGGGATTAGAGGCAATCAGCCCCAGCATTTT. The encoded protein is CASSIDLGIRGNQPQHF.

The chain recombines TRBV7-2 with TRBJ1-2; D is unclear. CDR3 length equals 13 residues. With 7 bases removed from V and 3 bases from J, the gap between germline ends came to 12 bases. Per germline, CDR1 SGHTA and CDR2 FQGNSA. CDR3 sequence (DNA): TGTGCCAGCACACACCTGAGGGACTATGGCTACACCTTC. Its protein product is CASTHLRDYGYTF.

V gene TRBV18 combines with J gene TRBJ1-4; D possibly corresponds to TRBD1 (6 bases). The V end lost 3 bases, the J end lost 5 bases, and 13 bases lay between the germline ends. Germline V gene sequence: CDR1 KGHSH, CDR2 LQKENI. The CDR3 extends over 15 amino acids. The CDR3 here is CASSPQGGFNEKLFF. CDR3 bases: TGTGCCAGCTCACCTCAAGGGGGATTCAATGAAAAACTGTTTTTT. The full variable domain, rest sourced from reference TRBV18 and TRBJ1-4, is NAGVMQNPRHLVRRRGQEARLRCSPMKGHSHVYWYRQLPEEGLKFMVYLQKENIIDESGMPKERFSAEFPKEGPSILRIQQVVRGDSAAYFCASSPQGGFNEKLFFGSGTQLSVL.

The CDR3 reads CASSSGAYEQYF. In DNA form, the CDR3 reads TGTGCCAGCAGCTCCGGGGCCTACGAGCAGTACTTC. The chain employs TRBV7-2 and TRBJ2-7, with D possibly being TRBD2 (5 bases). Germline V gene sequence: CDR1 SGHTA, CDR2 FQGNSA. V dropped 4 bases and J dropped 2 bases, with 6 bases sitting between them. The CDR3 has 12 amino acids. The entire variable domain, with the rest obtained from reference TRBV7-2 and TRBJ2-7, is as follows: GAGVSQSPSNKVTEKGKDVELRCDPISGHTALYWYRQSLGQGLEFLIYFQGNSAPDKSGLPSDRFSAERTGGSVSTLTIQRTQQEDSAVYLCASSSGAYEQYFGPGTRLTVT.

V and J are TRBV30 and TRBJ1-3; 7 positions agree with TRBD1. CDR1 GTSNPN and CDR2 SVGIG come from the germline V gene (reference sequence). The V gene end was trimmed by 3 bases and the J gene end by 10 bases; junction bases not matched to a gene: 6. This CDR3 region has 12 residues. CDR3 protein: CAWRGTEVTIYF. The DNA for the CDR3 is TGTGCCTGGAGGGGGACAGAAGTGACCATATATTTT.

This clone has only a few counts. V usage is TRBV6-6 and J usage is TRBJ1-2, with TRBD1 matching over 10 bases. Trimming took 4 bases from V and 2 from J; bases not matched to a gene: 7. The CDR3 extends over 16 amino acids. The germline V gene encodes CDR1 MNHNY and CDR2 SVGAGI (reference sequence). The CDR3 DNA follows: TGTGCCAGCAGTTCCACGGACAGGGGGTCGAACTATGGCTACACCTTC. This codes for CASSSTDRGSNYGYTF.

This clone was seen more than once but under ten times. This CDR3 reads CASSYFGTGAETQYF. CDR3 DNA: TGTGCCAGCAGTTACTTCGGGACAGGGGCTGAGACCCAGTACTTC. The genes are TRBV6-5 and TRBJ2-5, with 10 bases that match TRBD1. The CDR3 is 15 residues long. The V gene end was trimmed by 1 base and the J gene end by 5 bases; junction bases not matched to a gene: 4. Germline V gene sequence: CDR1 MNHEY, CDR2 SVGAGI.

This clone came up a few times. The chain recombines TRBV7-8 with TRBJ2-5; 13 nucleotides match TRBD2. The CDR3 runs to 16 residues. Losses at the gene ends were 5 bases for V and 7 bases for J; bases not matched to a gene: 10. CDR1 is SGHVS, CDR2 FQNEAQ, per germline. CDR3 DNA sequence: TGTGCCAGCAGCCTCCGGACTAGCGGGGGAGGAGGGACCCAGTACTTC. Translating it yields CASSLRTSGGGGTQYF.

This clone was found once. The chain joins TRBV2 to TRBJ1-2; 7 bases align to TRBD1. Germline CDR1 is SNHLY and CDR2 is FYNNEI. The trim removed 11 bases at V and 7 bases at J, leaving 10 bases unmatched. There are 12 residues in the CDR3. Written as DNA, the CDR3 is TGTGCCCCCGGGAGGGGGCTGGGTGGCTACACCTTC. This gives the protein CAPGRGLGGYTF.

This chain uses TRBV6-5 with TRBJ1-3; D is unclear. The CDR3 length is 14 residues. Germline V gene sequence: CDR1 MNHEY, CDR2 SVGAGI. V lost 6 bases and J 0 bases, leaving 9 bases between the germline ends. For the CDR3, the DNA is TGTGCCAGCAGGCCCAGCGGCTCTGGAAACACCATATATTTT. Translation: CASRPSGSGNTIYF.

The rearrangement links TRBV10-2 to TRBJ2-6, with a possible D match to TRBD1 (6 bases). The V gene lost 5 bases and the J gene lost 0 bases, with 14 bases spanning the gap. The CDR3 is made up of 17 amino acids. Germline V gene sequence: CDR1 WSHSY, CDR2 SAAADI. CDR3 nucleotide sequence: TGCGCCAGCAGTCCCCAGACAGGCCCCTCTGGGGCCAACGTCCTGACTTTC. Protein product: CASSPQTGPSGANVLTF.

CDR3 sequence (DNA): TGTGCCAGCAGCTTGGGGTCGGGGGTAGCTGTTGCTGGAAACACCATATATTTT. This translates into CASSLGSGVAVAGNTIYF. This chain connects TRBV5-6 to TRBJ1-3; perhaps TRBD1 as D (5 bases). The V end was cut by 0 bases, the J end by 2 bases, with 18 bases between. The CDR3 runs 18 residues. Germline lookup yields CDR1 SGHDT and CDR2 YYEEEE.

CDR3 protein: CAWSKGQGDQPQHF. The CDR3 DNA reads as TGTGCCTGGAGTAAAGGACAGGGGGATCAGCCCCAGCATTTT. This chain joins TRBV30 and TRBJ1-5, with TRBD1 matching 10 bases. Germline V CDR1 and CDR2: GTSNPN, SVGIG (reference sequence). V lost 2 bases, J lost 5 bases, and 3 bases stayed unmatched. This CDR3 is 14 amino acids long.

The chain uses TRBV29-1 and TRBJ2-7; D possibly corresponds to TRBD2 (5 bases). This CDR3 has 14 residues. V was trimmed by 3 bases and J by 3 bases, leaving 15 bases between them. Germline V gene sequence: CDR1 SQVTM, CDR2 ANQGSEA. In DNA, the CDR3 is TGCAGCGTTGATCGATCGGGGTCTGGCTACGAGCAGTACTTC. It yields the protein CSVDRSGSGYEQYF.

The chain couples TRBV15 to TRBJ1-1; a possible D gene is TRBD1 (5 bases). V lost 8 bases and J 1 base, leaving 11 bases between the germline ends. The CDR3 runs 13 residues. The germline V gene has CDR1 LNHNV and CDR2 YYDKDF (reference sequence). CDR3 nucleotide sequence: TGTGCCACCGTCGCAGGGAAGAACACTGAAGCTTTCTTT. It is translated as CATVAGKNTEAFF.

This chain links TRBV11-1 with TRBJ1-4, with 10 bases lining up with TRBD1. The V gene end was trimmed by 5 bases and the J gene end by 12 bases; junction bases not matched to a gene: 3. Germline CDR1 is SGHAT and CDR2 is FQDESV (reference sequence). The CDR3 has 12 residues. CDR3 sequence: CASSKGQGELFF. Here the CDR3 DNA reads TGTGCCAGCAGCAAAGGACAGGGGGAACTGTTTTTT.

V gene TRBV4-1 combines with J gene TRBJ1-1; 10 bases match TRBD1. Germline-derived CDR1 and CDR2 are MGHRA and YSYEKL. CDR3 length: 16 residues. V was clipped by 5 bases and J by 7 bases; unmatched bases: 13. CDR3: CASSNPGQGNLGEAFF. The CDR3 DNA sequence: TGCGCCAGCAGCAATCCGGGACAGGGGAATTTGGGTGAAGCTTTCTTT.

The V and J genes are TRBV4-1 and TRBJ1-4, with D unclear. Trimming left V 1 base short and J 4 bases short, with 10 bases between. CDR3 size: 15 residues. In germline, CDR1 is MGHRA, CDR2 YSYEKL. CDR3 DNA sequence: TGCGCCAGCAGCCAAGTCGGACTGTTTAATGAAAAACTGTTTTTT. It specifies CASSQVGLFNEKLFF.

This chain joins TRBV7-6 and TRBJ1-2, with no clear D. CDR3 length: 13 residues. V lost 1 base to trimming and J lost 7 bases, with 10 bases between them. Germline V gene sequence: CDR1 SGHVS, CDR2 FNYEAQ. As DNA, the CDR3 is TGTGCCAGCAGCTTAGGAGGGAGTGGTGGCTACACCTTC. Encoded protein: CASSLGGSGGYTF. Together with reference TRBV7-6 and TRBJ1-2, the CDR3 gives the full variable domain: GAGVSQSPRYKVTKRGQDVALRCDPISGHVSLYWYRQALGQGPEFLTYFNYEAQQDKSGLPNDRFSAERPEGSISTLTIQRTEQRDSAMYRCASSLGGSGGYTFGSGTRLTVV.